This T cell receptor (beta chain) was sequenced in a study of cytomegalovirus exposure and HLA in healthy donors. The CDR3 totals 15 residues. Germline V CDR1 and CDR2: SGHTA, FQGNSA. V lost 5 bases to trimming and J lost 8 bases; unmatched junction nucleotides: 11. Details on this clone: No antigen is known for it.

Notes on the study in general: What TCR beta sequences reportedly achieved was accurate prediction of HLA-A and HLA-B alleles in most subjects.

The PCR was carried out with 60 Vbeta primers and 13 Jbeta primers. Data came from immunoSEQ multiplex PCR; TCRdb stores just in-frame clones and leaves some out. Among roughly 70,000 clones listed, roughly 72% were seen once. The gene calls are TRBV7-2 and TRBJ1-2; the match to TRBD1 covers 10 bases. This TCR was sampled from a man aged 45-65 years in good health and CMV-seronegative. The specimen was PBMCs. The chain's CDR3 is CASSQGQGGWSGYTF. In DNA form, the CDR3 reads TGTGCCAGCAGCCAAGGACAGGGGGGTTGGAGCGGCTACACCTTC.